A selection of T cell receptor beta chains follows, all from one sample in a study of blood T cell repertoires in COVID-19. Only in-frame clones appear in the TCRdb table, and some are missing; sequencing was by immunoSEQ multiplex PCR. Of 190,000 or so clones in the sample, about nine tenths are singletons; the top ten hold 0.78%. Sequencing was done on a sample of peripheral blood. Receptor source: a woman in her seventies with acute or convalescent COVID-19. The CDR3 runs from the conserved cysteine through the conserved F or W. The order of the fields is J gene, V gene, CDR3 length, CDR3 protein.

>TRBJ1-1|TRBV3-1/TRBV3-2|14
CASSQDPTGLQAFF
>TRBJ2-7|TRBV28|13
CASSTQGLVEQYF
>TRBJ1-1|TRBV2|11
CASSTGFWAFF
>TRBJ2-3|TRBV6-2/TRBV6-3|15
CASSSPGLQADTQYF
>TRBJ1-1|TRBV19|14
CASSPRQDRTEAFF
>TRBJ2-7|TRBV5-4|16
CASSLDPGGTHYEQYF
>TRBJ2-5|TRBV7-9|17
CASSQEVGLARQETQYF
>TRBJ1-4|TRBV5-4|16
CASSPIPGQGNEKLFF
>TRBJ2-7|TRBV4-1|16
CASSQISLPSSYEQYF
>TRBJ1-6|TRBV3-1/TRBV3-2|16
CASSQVLGGFNSPLHF
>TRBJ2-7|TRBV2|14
CASRGGRHPYEQYF
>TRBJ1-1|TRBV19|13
CANRVEGQSEAFF